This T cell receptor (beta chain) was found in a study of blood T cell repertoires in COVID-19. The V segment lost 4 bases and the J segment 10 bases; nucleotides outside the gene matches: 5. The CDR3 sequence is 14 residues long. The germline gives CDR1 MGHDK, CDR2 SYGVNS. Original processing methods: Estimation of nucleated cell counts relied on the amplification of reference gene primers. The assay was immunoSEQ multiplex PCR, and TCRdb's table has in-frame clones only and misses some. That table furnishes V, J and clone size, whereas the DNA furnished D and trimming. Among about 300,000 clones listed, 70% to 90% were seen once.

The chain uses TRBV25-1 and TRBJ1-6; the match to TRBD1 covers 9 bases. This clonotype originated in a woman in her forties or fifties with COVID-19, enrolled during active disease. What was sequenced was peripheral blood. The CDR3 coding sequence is TGTGCCAGCAGTGTACAGGGGGCGGAATCACCCCTCCACTTT. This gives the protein CASSVQGAESPLHF.